These T cell receptor beta chains were read from a single sample in a study of cytomegalovirus exposure and HLA in healthy donors. Clones were read by immunoSEQ multiplex PCR, and TCRdb kept only the in-frame ones, dropping some. The table lists over 60,000 clones. Sequencing was done on a sample of PBMCs. Receptors were obtained from a female donor in good health and CMV-seropositive. Both conserved end residues are part of each CDR3. A D gene is named only where the DNA matches it firmly.

- | TRBJ1-6 | TRBV23-1 | CARQCSYNSPLHF | TGCGCCAGACAGTGCTCCTATAATTCACCCCTCCACTTT
TRBD1 | TRBJ1-1 | TRBV14 | CASSHRTGFDTEAFF | TGTGCCAGCAGCCACCGGACAGGATTTGACACTGAAGCTTTCTTT
- | TRBJ1-2 | TRBV13 | CASSLGQGGGYTF | TGTGCCAGCAGCTTAGGACAGGGCGGTGGCTACACCTTC
- | TRBJ1-2 | TRBV6-5 | CASSYSSTALNYGYTF | TGTGCCAGCAGTTACTCTTCGACAGCTCTTAACTATGGCTACACCTTC
TRBD1 | TRBJ2-7 | TRBV5-1 | CASQPYGQGAYEQYF | TGCGCCAGCCAGCCCTACGGACAGGGGGCATACGAGCAGTACTTC
TRBD1 | TRBJ1-1 | TRBV6-5 | CASSGTGGNTEAFF | TGTGCCAGCAGCGGGACAGGGGGTAACACTGAAGCTTTCTTT
TRBD1 | TRBJ2-7 | TRBV6-1 | CASVYGRGPSYEQYF | TGTGCCAGCGTCTATGGCAGGGGGCCCTCCTACGAGCAGTACTTC
TRBD2 | TRBJ2-7 | TRBV7-2 | CASSLEVGGGRHEQYF | TGTGCCAGCAGCTTAGAGGTCGGGGGGGGCCGTCACGAGCAGTACTTC
TRBD2 | TRBJ2-3 | TRBV2 | CASIVTSGRQGISTDTQYF | TGTGCCAGCATTGTGACTAGCGGGAGGCAAGGGATTAGCACAGATACGCAGTATTTT
- | TRBJ2-7 | TRBV9 | CASSVGGSPYEQYF | TGTGCCAGCAGCGTAGGAGGGTCACCCTACGAGCAGTACTTC
TRBD2 | TRBJ2-7 | TRBV5-1 | CASSLTGGLSSYEQYF | TGCGCCAGCAGCTTAACGGGAGGTCTAAGCTCCTACGAGCAGTACTTC
TRBD1 | TRBJ1-1 | TRBV6-5 | CASSYSRTGVNTEAFF | TGTGCCAGCAGTTACTCGAGGACAGGGGTGAACACTGAAGCTTTCTTT
- | TRBJ1-1 | TRBV19 | CASSIEGLGAFF | TGTGCCAGTAGTATAGAGGGCCTCGGAGCTTTCTTT
- | TRBJ1-4 | TRBV18 | CASSPARGGEKLFF | TGTGCCAGCTCACCAGCCAGGGGCGGTGAAAAACTGTTTTTT
- | TRBJ1-3 | TRBV5-1 | CASSFTGIGNTIYF | TGCGCCAGCAGCTTTACAGGGATCGGAAACACCATATATTTT